Listed here is a single TCR beta chain. Its antigen is currently unknown. Replicate PCRs for sorted subsets used around 190 ng DNA; this equaled some 30,000 T cell genomes. Sequenced by immunoSEQ multiplex PCR; TCRdb stores in-frame clones only, minus some. This table holds about 230,000 clones, 60% to 80% found once. The data derive from a study of shared clonotypes between healthy human individuals. This CDR3 has 16 residues. CDR1 SGHVS and CDR2 FQNEAQ come from the germline V gene. Trimming removed 1 base from V and 2 bases from J, with 14 bases in between. General study findings and limits: Although depth was large, rarefaction showed that sequencing of the sorted subsets was incomplete. Clonotype sharing among donors was thought likely to change with sequencing depth. Owing to a small donor count, the genetic and exposure-history diversity represented was limited.

V gene TRBV7-8 combines with J gene TRBJ2-5; D not resolved. The sample taken for sequencing was memory CD4+ T cells sorted from blood. As to subset: CD45RA-negative fraction. This receptor was obtained from a man aged 30 to 39 in good health. This CDR3 is CASSLELEIIQETQYF. The CDR3 DNA reads as TGTGCCAGCAGCTTAGAACTTGAGATTATACAAGAGACCCAGTACTTC.